This TCR beta chain originates from a study of glioma-infiltrating T cells after dendritic cell vaccination. The wider study: The vaccine used monocyte-derived dendritic cells pulsed overnight with autologous tumor lysate.

Time point meaning: after dendritic cell vaccination, including at tumor progression/relapse. Isocitrate dehydrogenase mutation was absent in all glioblastoma patients. Sequencing used immunoSEQ multiplex PCR; TCRdb keeps in-frame clones, though not all of them. The top ten clones hold roughly 9% of a sample with about 63,000 clones, over 75% of them seen once. Germline values: CDR1 MNHNY, CDR2 SVGAGI (reference sequence). The CDR3 is 15 residues long. Deletions cut 5 bases from V and 1 base from J, with 9 bases between. The genes are TRBV6-6 and TRBJ2-6; D is ambiguous. This sample comprised blood, obtained after dendritic cell vaccination. The source is a human donor with glioblastoma. This chain's CDR3 is CASSETASGANVLTF. CDR3 DNA: TGTGCCAGCAGTGAGACTGCTTCTGGGGCCAACGTCCTGACTTTC.